What follows is one T cell receptor delta chain and its context. Its specificity is unknown. This sample includes further DNA sequences coding for the same CDR3. CDR1 NSMFDY and CDR2 ISSIKDK come from the germline V gene. The CDR3 is 20 residues long. The template was reverse-transcribed extracted RNA. Multiplex PCR used pooled V-gene forward primers and a constant-region reverse primer to amplify CDR3s. TCRdb reprocessed the multiplex PCR reads through CATT. The table has about 58,000 delta-chain clones, more than 13% seen once. These data are taken from a study of Vδ1+ human thymocytes. Study-level points and caveats: Highly polyclonal TRG and TRD repertoires with Gaussian CDR3 length distributions appeared in thymus.

The sample consisted of Vdelta1+ gamma-delta thymocytes from the thymus. Subset of the sample: FACS-sorted CD3+ TCRalphabeta- TCRVdelta1+ TCRVdelta2- thymocytes. The chain has TRAV29/DV5 and TRDJ1; the match to TRDD3 covers 9 bases. The receptor comes from a girl under three years old who had congenital heart surgery. This CDR3 reads CAVSPSTIVLGDPYTDKLIF. The CDR3 region has the DNA TGTGCCGTAAGCCCTTCCACGATAGTACTGGGGGACCCGTACACCGATAAACTCATCTTT.